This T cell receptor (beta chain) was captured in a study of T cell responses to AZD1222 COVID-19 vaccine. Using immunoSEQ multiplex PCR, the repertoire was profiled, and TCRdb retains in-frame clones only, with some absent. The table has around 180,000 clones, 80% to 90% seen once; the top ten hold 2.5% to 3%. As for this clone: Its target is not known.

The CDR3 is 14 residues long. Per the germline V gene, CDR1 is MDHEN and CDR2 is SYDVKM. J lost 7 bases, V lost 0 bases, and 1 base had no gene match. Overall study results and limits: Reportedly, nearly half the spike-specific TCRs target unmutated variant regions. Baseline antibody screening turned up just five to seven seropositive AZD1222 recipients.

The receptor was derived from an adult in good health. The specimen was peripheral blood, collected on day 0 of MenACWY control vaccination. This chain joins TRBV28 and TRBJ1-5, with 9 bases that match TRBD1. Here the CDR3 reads CASSLWTGGQPQHF. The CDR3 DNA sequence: TGTGCCAGCAGTTTATGGACAGGGGGACAGCCCCAGCATTTT.